This paragraph covers one T cell receptor (beta chain) sequence. Its antigen is not identified. Measured with immunoSEQ multiplex PCR; TCRdb has only the in-frame clones, and not every one. The sample shows over 35,000 clones, about 90% of them seen only once. This sample is part of a study of PD-1 blockade in classical Hodgkin lymphoma. General study points: Newly diagnosed patients had baseline TCR diversity that was reportedly lower than that of healthy donors.

The V end was cut by 3 bases, the J end by 3 bases, with 9 bases between. Germline assignment: CDR1 MDHEN and CDR2 SYDVKM. This CDR3 comprises 14 residues. Relapse was seen in all patients after autologous stem cell transplantation, and brentuximab vedotin exposure was variable. The specimen comprised peripheral blood mononuclear cells (PBMCs), sampled at baseline. The V gene is TRBV28, the J gene TRBJ2-1; D is unclear. The TCR originated in a human donor with classical Hodgkin lymphoma. The CDR3 here is CASSLLLLYNEQFF. The CDR3 DNA follows: TGTGCCAGCAGTTTGTTACTGCTCTACAATGAGCAGTTCTTC.